What follows is one T cell receptor (beta chain) and its context. Its specificity is not known. From germline, CDR1 is LNHDA and CDR2 SQIVND (reference sequence). Trimming removed 5 bases from V and 9 bases from J; junction bases left unmatched: 6. The CDR3 has 14 residues. Repertoires were generated with immunoSEQ multiplex PCR, while TCRdb's copy carries only in-frame clones and drops some. Here the sample spans 210,000 or so clones, 93% being singletons. These data originate in a study of T cell responses to AZD1222 COVID-19 vaccine. Findings and caveats of the study: Mapped onto spike, vaccine-associated CD4 TCRs spanned it and were dominant at 160-218 and 743-854.

The starting material was peripheral blood, obtained on day 0 of MenACWY control vaccination. The source of this sequence is an adult in good health. The chain uses TRBV19 and TRBJ2-1; 11 bases line up with TRBD2. CDR3 nucleotides: TGTGCCAGTAGTGTTAGCGGGGGGGCCGTTGAGCAGTTCTTC. Translating gives CASSVSGGAVEQFF.